This TCR beta chain was documented in a study of graft-versus-host responses after intestinal transplantation. Study-level information: Anti-thymocyte globulin induction, then tacrolimus and steroids for about three years, went to all recipients.

Turning to this clone: Its target is not known.

Clones were read by immunoSEQ multiplex PCR, and TCRdb kept only the in-frame ones, dropping some. The data contain about 96,000 clones, roughly nine tenths of them seen just once; the ten biggest clones take up 0.15% to 0.2%. Study-level points and caveats: The marrow of recipients harbored GvH clones, and ileum or blood showed some of them first. Patients who carried graft-donor T cell macrochimerism also had high graft-versus-host to host-versus-graft clonal ratios in their allografts.

Germline CDR1 is LNHNV and CDR2 is YYDKDF (reference sequence). Between the trimmed V and J ends, which lost 0 bases and 7 bases, there was a span of 6 bases. The CDR3 totals 12 residues. This rearrangement joins TRBV15 to TRBJ1-2; the D is unclear. Sequencing used unstimulated CD4+ T cells sorted from spleen or lymph node cells, obtained before intestinal transplant. This sequence was found in a human donor who received an intestinal transplant. Here the CDR3 reads CATSRDHGGYTF. DNA for the CDR3: TGTGCCACCAGCAGAGACCACGGTGGCTACACCTTC.